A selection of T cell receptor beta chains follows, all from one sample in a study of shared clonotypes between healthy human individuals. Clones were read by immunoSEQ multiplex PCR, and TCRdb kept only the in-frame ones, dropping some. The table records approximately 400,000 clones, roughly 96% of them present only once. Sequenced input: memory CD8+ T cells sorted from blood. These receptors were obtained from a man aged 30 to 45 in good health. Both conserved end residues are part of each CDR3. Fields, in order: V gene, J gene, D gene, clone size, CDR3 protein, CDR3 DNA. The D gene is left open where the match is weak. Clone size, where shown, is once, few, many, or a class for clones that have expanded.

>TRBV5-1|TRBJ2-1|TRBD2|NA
CASSLAGASGRRDEQFF
TGCGCCAGCAGCTTGGCCGGGGCTAGCGGGAGACGGGATGAGCAGTTCTTC
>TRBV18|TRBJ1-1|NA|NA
CASSQKWLNTEAFF
TGTGCCAGCTCACAAAAGTGGCTGAACACTGAAGCTTTCTTT
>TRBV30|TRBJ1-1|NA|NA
CAWRGSGNTEAFF
TGTGCCTGGAGAGGTTCGGGGAACACTGAAGCTTTCTTT
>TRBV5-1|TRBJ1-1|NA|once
CASSLRAHDTEAFF
TGCGCCAGCAGCTTGAGAGCACACGACACTGAAGCTTTCTTT
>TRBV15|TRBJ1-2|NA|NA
CATSGDRGRNYGYTF
TGTGCCACCAGCGGAGACCGGGGAAGAAACTATGGCTACACCTTC
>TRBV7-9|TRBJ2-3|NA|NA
CASSLGAWESGTDTQYF
TGTGCCAGCAGCTTAGGTGCGTGGGAGTCGGGAACAGATACGCAGTATTTT
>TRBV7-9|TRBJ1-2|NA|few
CASSLGHNYGYTF
TGTGCCAGCAGCTTAGGACATAACTATGGCTACACCTTC
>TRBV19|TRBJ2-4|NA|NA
CASSDLAKNIQYF
TGTGCCAGTAGTGACCTAGCCAAAAACATTCAGTACTTC
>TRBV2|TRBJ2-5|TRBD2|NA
CASSEALGRAGGQETQYF
TGTGCCAGCAGTGAAGCGCTGGGCCGGGCGGGAGGCCAAGAGACCCAGTACTTC
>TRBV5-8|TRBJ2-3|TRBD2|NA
CASSLTLAGAAGSTDTQYF
TGTGCCAGCAGCTTAACCCTAGCGGGAGCCGCAGGGAGCACAGATACGCAGTATTTT
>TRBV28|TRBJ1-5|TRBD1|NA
CASSSRGKHGGFGNQPQHF
TGTGCCAGCAGCAGCAGGGGGAAACACGGAGGTTTTGGCAATCAGCCCCAGCATTTT
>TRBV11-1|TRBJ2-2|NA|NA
CASSFSGLNTGELFF
TGTGCCAGCAGCTTCAGCGGCCTGAACACCGGGGAGCTGTTTTTT
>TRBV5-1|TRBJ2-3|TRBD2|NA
CASSLGTSGRPKADTQYF
TGCGCCAGCAGCTTGGGCACTAGCGGGAGGCCCAAAGCCGATACGCAGTATTTT
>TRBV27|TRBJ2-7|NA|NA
CASSSTPRLAIPYEQYF
TGTGCCAGCAGTTCTACCCCCCGGCTAGCTATACCCTACGAGCAGTACTTC
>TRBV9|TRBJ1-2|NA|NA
CASSVGGTSYTF
TGTGCCAGCAGCGTAGGAGGGACAAGCTACACCTTC
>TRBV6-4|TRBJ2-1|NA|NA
CASSDGRGYSYNEQFF
TGTGCCAGCAGTGACGGTCGGGGATACTCCTACAATGAGCAGTTCTTC
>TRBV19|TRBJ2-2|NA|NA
CASSISREKNTGELFF
TGTGCCAGTAGTATATCCCGGGAGAAGAACACCGGGGAGCTGTTTTTT
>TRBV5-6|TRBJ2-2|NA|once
CASSLAGYTGELFF
TGTGCCAGCAGCTTGGCGGGGTACACCGGGGAGCTGTTTTTT
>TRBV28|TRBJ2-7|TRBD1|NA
CASSQPTGGAAYRYEQYF
TGTGCCAGCAGCCAGCCCACAGGGGGCGCAGCGTACCGGTACGAGCAGTACTTC
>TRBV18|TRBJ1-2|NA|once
CASSPEVKRGREIYGYTF
TGTGCCAGCTCACCAGAAGTCAAGAGAGGCCGAGAAATCTATGGCTACACCTTC
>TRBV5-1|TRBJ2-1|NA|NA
CASSLASNEQFF
TGCGCCAGCAGCTTGGCTTCCAATGAGCAGTTCTTC
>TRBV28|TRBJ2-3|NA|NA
CASSLGLPDTQYF
TGTGCCAGCAGTTTGGGACTCCCAGATACGCAGTATTTT
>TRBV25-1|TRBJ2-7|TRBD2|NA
CASRLAGGCRDYEQYF
TGTGCCAGCAGGCTAGCGGGAGGGTGCAGGGACTACGAGCAGTACTTC
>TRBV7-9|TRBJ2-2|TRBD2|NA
CATKGRASGTNTGELFF
TGTGCCACCAAGGGTCGGGCTAGCGGCACAAACACCGGGGAGCTGTTTTTT
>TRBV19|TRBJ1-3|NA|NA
CASSIDSSGNTIYF
TGTGCCAGTAGTATTGACAGCTCTGGAAACACCATATATTTT
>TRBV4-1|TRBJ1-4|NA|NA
CASSHRTGLNEKLFF
TGCGCCAGCAGCCACCGAACAGGTCTTAATGAAAAACTGTTTTTT
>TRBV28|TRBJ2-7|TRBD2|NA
CASTNLARGGYEQYF
TGTGCCAGCACCAATTTGGCCCGCGGGGGCTACGAGCAGTACTTC
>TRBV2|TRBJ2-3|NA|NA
CASSEVSEGTQYF
TGTGCCAGCAGTGAAGTTAGCGAAGGGACGCAGTATTTT
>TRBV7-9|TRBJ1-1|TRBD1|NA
CASSPRTGNTEAFF
TGTGCCAGCAGCCCAAGGACAGGGAACACTGAAGCTTTCTTT
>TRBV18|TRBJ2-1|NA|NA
CASSPLTSSYNEQFF
TGTGCCAGCTCACCGTTGACTAGCTCCTACAATGAGCAGTTCTTC
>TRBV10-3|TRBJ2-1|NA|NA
CAISEGYNEQFF
TGTGCCATCAGTGAGGGCTACAATGAGCAGTTCTTC